The rows below give T cell receptor beta chains drawn from one sample of a study of shared clonotypes between healthy human individuals. Here immunoSEQ multiplex PCR was the method, and the copy in TCRdb shows in-frame clones only, minus some. The sample records some 900,000 clones, around 80% being singletons. Material: memory CD4+ T cells sorted from blood. Receptor source: a man between 18 and 35 years old in good health. Each CDR3 is given with its conserved first and last residue. The order of the fields is D gene, V gene, clone size, J gene, CDR3 DNA, CDR3 protein. A D gene is named only where the DNA matches it firmly. Size values are once, few and many counts, or a class for expanded clones, and some rows have none.

d_call: -; v_call: TRBV4-2; clone_size: -; j_call: TRBJ1-6; cdr3_nt: TGTGCCAGCAGCCAAGAGCCCGGGGACCCAAATTCACCCCTCCACTTT; cdr3_aa: CASSQEPGDPNSPLHF
d_call: -; v_call: TRBV7-8; clone_size: -; j_call: TRBJ1-1; cdr3_nt: TGTGCCAGCAGCAGTAACAGGGAGACAGCTTTCTTT; cdr3_aa: CASSSNRETAFF
d_call: TRBD2; v_call: TRBV19; clone_size: -; j_call: TRBJ2-5; cdr3_nt: TGTGCCAGTAGTATGAAGGGAGGGCCGGCAGAGACCCAGTACTTC; cdr3_aa: CASSMKGGPAETQYF
d_call: -; v_call: TRBV9; clone_size: many; j_call: TRBJ2-2; cdr3_nt: TGTGCCAGCAGCGTAGCAGTGACACCCGACACCGGGGAGCTGTTTTTT; cdr3_aa: CASSVAVTPDTGELFF
d_call: TRBD1; v_call: TRBV10-3; clone_size: -; j_call: TRBJ1-6; cdr3_nt: TGTGCCATCAGCCCGGGACAGACCAATTCACCCCTCCACTTT; cdr3_aa: CAISPGQTNSPLHF
d_call: TRBD2; v_call: TRBV15; clone_size: few; j_call: TRBJ2-1; cdr3_nt: TGTGCCACCAGCAGACATAGCGGGAGCGGGCCCCATGAGCAGTTCTTC; cdr3_aa: CATSRHSGSGPHEQFF
d_call: TRBD1; v_call: TRBV19; clone_size: -; j_call: TRBJ2-7; cdr3_nt: TGTGCCAGTAGTGCTCCAGGACAGGGAGAGATCGAGCAGTACTTC; cdr3_aa: CASSAPGQGEIEQYF
d_call: TRBD2; v_call: TRBV14; clone_size: -; j_call: TRBJ2-1; cdr3_nt: TGTGCCAGCAGCCCCCGGGTAGCGGGGGGGAATGAGCAGTTCTTC; cdr3_aa: CASSPRVAGGNEQFF
d_call: -; v_call: TRBV4-3; clone_size: -; j_call: TRBJ2-3; cdr3_nt: TGCGCCAGCAGCCAAGATCTACTCATTGCAGATACGCAGTATTTT; cdr3_aa: CASSQDLLIADTQYF
d_call: -; v_call: TRBV7-9; clone_size: -; j_call: TRBJ2-5; cdr3_nt: TGTGCCAGCAGCTTAGGTTGGGGGGCAGAGACCCAGTACTTC; cdr3_aa: CASSLGWGAETQYF
d_call: -; v_call: TRBV27; clone_size: -; j_call: TRBJ2-5; cdr3_nt: TGTGCCAGCAGTTTAACACCCTCGCTAGGGACCCAGTACTTC; cdr3_aa: CASSLTPSLGTQYF
d_call: -; v_call: TRBV5-1; clone_size: -; j_call: TRBJ1-3; cdr3_nt: TGCGCCAGCAGCCTTGGACAGATAAAGGCTGGAAACACCATATATTTT; cdr3_aa: CASSLGQIKAGNTIYF
d_call: TRBD2; v_call: TRBV6-1; clone_size: -; j_call: TRBJ2-3; cdr3_nt: TGTGCCAGCAGTGACAGGGCGGTAGCGGGGGGTCCCCGCACAGATACGCAGTATTTT; cdr3_aa: CASSDRAVAGGPRTDTQYF
d_call: -; v_call: TRBV10-3; clone_size: few; j_call: TRBJ1-4; cdr3_nt: TGTGCCATCAGTCCCGATCATAACCTCGGAAAACTGTTTTTT; cdr3_aa: CAISPDHNLGKLFF
d_call: -; v_call: TRBV5-1; clone_size: -; j_call: TRBJ1-1; cdr3_nt: TGCGCCAGCAGCTTCGGGCGGGGGAACACTGAAGCTTTCTTT; cdr3_aa: CASSFGRGNTEAFF
d_call: TRBD2; v_call: TRBV7-9; clone_size: -; j_call: TRBJ2-1; cdr3_nt: TGTGCCAGCAGCTTAAACTTAGCGGGAGAATTTGAGCAGTTCTTC; cdr3_aa: CASSLNLAGEFEQFF
d_call: -; v_call: TRBV11-2; clone_size: -; j_call: TRBJ2-1; cdr3_nt: TGTGCCAGCAGCTTAGGGGGAGTTCTTCTCAATGAGCAGTTCTTC; cdr3_aa: CASSLGGVLLNEQFF
d_call: TRBD1; v_call: TRBV25-1; clone_size: few; j_call: TRBJ2-1; cdr3_nt: TGTGCCAGCAGTGACTCCGGAGCCTCGACAGGGGGCCGCGAGCAGTTCTTC; cdr3_aa: CASSDSGASTGGREQFF
d_call: -; v_call: TRBV7-2; clone_size: -; j_call: TRBJ2-7; cdr3_nt: TGTGCCAGCAGCTTACGAGGCGAGCAGTACTTC; cdr3_aa: CASSLRGEQYF
d_call: -; v_call: TRBV5-4; clone_size: -; j_call: TRBJ1-1; cdr3_nt: TGTGCCAGCAGCCTCGACTGGGCAGGCCAAGGTGCTTTCTTT; cdr3_aa: CASSLDWAGQGAFF
d_call: TRBD2; v_call: TRBV10-1; clone_size: -; j_call: TRBJ2-7; cdr3_nt: TGCGCCAGCAGTGGAGGTAGCGGGCTGGCCTACGAGCAGTACTTC; cdr3_aa: CASSGGSGLAYEQYF
d_call: TRBD1; v_call: TRBV7-3; clone_size: -; j_call: TRBJ2-7; cdr3_nt: TGTGCCAGCAGTGGGACAGGGGACTTAGACGAGCAGTACTTC; cdr3_aa: CASSGTGDLDEQYF
d_call: -; v_call: TRBV7-9; clone_size: -; j_call: TRBJ2-3; cdr3_nt: TGTGCCAGCGTATCTGGGAGCACAGATACGCAGTATTTT; cdr3_aa: CASVSGSTDTQYF
d_call: TRBD2; v_call: TRBV5-6; clone_size: -; j_call: TRBJ2-3; cdr3_nt: TGTGCCAGCAGCCTACGGACTAGCGGGAGAGATACGCAGTATTTT; cdr3_aa: CASSLRTSGRDTQYF
d_call: -; v_call: TRBV30; clone_size: few; j_call: TRBJ2-7; cdr3_nt: TGTGCCTGGAGTACCGCAGGGGGGACATACGAGCAGTACTTC; cdr3_aa: CAWSTAGGTYEQYF
d_call: -; v_call: TRBV10-3; clone_size: few; j_call: TRBJ1-2; cdr3_nt: TGTGCCATCAGTCAGGGCAATGGCTACACCTTC; cdr3_aa: CAISQGNGYTF
d_call: -; v_call: TRBV27; clone_size: -; j_call: TRBJ1-6; cdr3_nt: TGTGCCAGCAGTATACAGATGTGGAATTCACCCCTCCACTTT; cdr3_aa: CASSIQMWNSPLHF
d_call: TRBD1; v_call: TRBV9; clone_size: -; j_call: TRBJ2-7; cdr3_nt: TGTGCCAGCAGCCCAAGACAGGGTAGTTACGAGCAGTACTTC; cdr3_aa: CASSPRQGSYEQYF
d_call: -; v_call: TRBV10-1; clone_size: -; j_call: TRBJ1-6; cdr3_nt: TGCGCCAGCAACAGGGCGTTCTATAATTCACCCCTCCACTTT; cdr3_aa: CASNRAFYNSPLHF
d_call: -; v_call: TRBV4-1; clone_size: -; j_call: TRBJ2-1; cdr3_nt: TGCGCCAGCAGCCTGTTCAATGAGCAGTTCTTC; cdr3_aa: CASSLFNEQFF
d_call: TRBD2; v_call: TRBV5-4; clone_size: -; j_call: TRBJ2-2; cdr3_nt: TGTGCCAGCAGCGACCCGACTAGCGGGGGGGCCGGGGAGCTGTTTTTT; cdr3_aa: CASSDPTSGGAGELFF
d_call: TRBD1; v_call: TRBV28; clone_size: once; j_call: TRBJ1-1; cdr3_nt: TGTGCCAGCAGTTTCGACAGGGTCTCTGAAGCTTTCTTT; cdr3_aa: CASSFDRVSEAFF